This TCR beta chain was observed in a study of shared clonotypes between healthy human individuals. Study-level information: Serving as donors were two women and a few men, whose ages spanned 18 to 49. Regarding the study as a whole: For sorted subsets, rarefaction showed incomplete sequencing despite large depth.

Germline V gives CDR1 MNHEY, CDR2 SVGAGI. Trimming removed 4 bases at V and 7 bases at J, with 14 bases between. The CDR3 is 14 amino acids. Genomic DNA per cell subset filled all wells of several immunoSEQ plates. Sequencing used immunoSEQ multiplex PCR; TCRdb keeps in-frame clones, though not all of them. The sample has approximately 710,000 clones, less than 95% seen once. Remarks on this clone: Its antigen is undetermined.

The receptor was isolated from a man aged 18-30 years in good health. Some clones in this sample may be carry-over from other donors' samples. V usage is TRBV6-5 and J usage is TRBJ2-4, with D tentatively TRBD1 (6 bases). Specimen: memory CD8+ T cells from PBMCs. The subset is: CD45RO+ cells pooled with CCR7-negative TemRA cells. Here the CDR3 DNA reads TGTGCCAGCAGTTCTCCAGGGGTTCGTAACATTCAGTACTTC. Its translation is CASSSPGVRNIQYF.